A single sample is the source of the 30 T cell receptor beta chains below, sequenced in a study of beta chain features in type 1 diabetes. Investigators reverse transcribed all isolated RNA, so they sequenced expressed TCRB transcripts. TCRdb's table, derived via immunoSEQ multiplex PCR, lists solely in-frame clones and lacks some. The sample has some 500,000 clones; roughly 10% are singletons. The specimen sequenced was naive CD4+ T cells from blood. All receptors come from a woman between 18 and 29 years old in good health.

The sample holds a few counts of this clone. This chain joins TRBV11-2 and TRBJ2-1; 9 bases align to TRBD2. The CDR3 is 16 amino acids. V lost 5 bases and J lost 3; bases outside the gene matches: 8. Per germline, CDR1 SGHAT and CDR2 FQNNGV. The CDR3 protein is CASSPRWTSDYNEQFF. The CDR3 DNA follows: TGTGCCAGCAGCCCCCGCTGGACTAGCGACTACAATGAGCAGTTCTTC.

This clone showed up many times. This chain links TRBV30 with TRBJ2-2; no firm D call. Looked up from germline, CDR1 is GTSNPN and CDR2 is SVGIG (reference sequence). This CDR3 has 13 residues. The ends were cut back, 0 bases at V and 5 bases at J, with 7 bases in the middle. This CDR3 is CAWSVKRTGELFF. The CDR3 nucleotides are TGTGCCTGGAGTGTAAAGAGAACCGGGGAGCTGTTTTTT.

This clone appeared a few times. The chain joins TRBV7-3 to TRBJ2-1; TRBD2 might be the D (5 bases). Germline-derived CDR1 and CDR2 are SGHTA and FQGTGA. V gave up 5 bases and J gave up 7 bases, with 12 bases separating them. CDR3 length: 13 residues. CDR3 DNA sequence: TGTGCCAGCAGCCCGACGGGATCTAATGAGCAGTTCTTC. This codes for CASSPTGSNEQFF.

Only a few counts were recorded for this clone. The chain is built from TRBV27 and TRBJ2-2; D not certain. The CDR3 has 16 amino acids. Trimming left V 2 bases short and J 2 bases short, with 12 bases between. Looked up from germline, CDR1 is MNHEY and CDR2 is SMNVEV (reference sequence). The CDR3 loop is CASSLLAQINTGELFF. CDR3 DNA: TGTGCCAGCAGTTTACTGGCACAGATAAACACCGGGGAGCTGTTTTTT.

This clone was counted a few times. V gene TRBV30 combines with J gene TRBJ1-2; TRBD1 might be the D (5 bases). The CDR3 has 16 residues. V lost 3 bases to trimming and J lost 1 base, with 18 bases between them. CDR1 is GTSNPN and CDR2 is SVGIG in the germline V gene (reference sequence). CDR3 sequence (DNA): TGTGCCTGGAGCCCTCCAGGGAAGGGCCTTAACTATGGCTACACCTTC. Translating it yields CAWSPPGKGLNYGYTF.

This clone was counted at least ten times. J is TRBJ2-7 and V is TRBV29-1, with 8 positions matching TRBD2. Germline values: CDR1 SQVTM, CDR2 ANQGSEA. Trimming at V came to 7 bases and at J to 7 bases, leaving 6 bases not matched to a gene. There are 11 residues in the CDR3. The CDR3 nucleotides are TGCAGCGGGAGGACTAGCCGGGAGCAGTACTTC. This gives the protein CSGRTSREQYF.

The chain employs TRBV6-5 and TRBJ1-2; TRBD1 might be the D (6 bases). V lost 4 bases and J 4 bases, leaving 16 bases between the germline ends. CDR3 length: 15 amino acids. Germline V gene lookup returns CDR1 MNHEY and CDR2 SVGAGI. Written as DNA, the CDR3 is TGTGCCAGCAGTTCTGGACAGCGACCTAGCTATGGCTACACCTTC. It yields the protein CASSSGQRPSYGYTF.

This sequence joins TRBV20-1 and TRBJ2-5, with unresolved D. This CDR3 is built from 11 residues. Deletions cut 0 bases from V and 7 bases from J, with 6 bases between. CDR1 is DFQATT, CDR2 SNEGSKA, per germline (reference sequence). As DNA, the CDR3 is TGCAGTGCTAGAGATCCCGGGACCCAGTACTTC. Its protein is CSARDPGTQYF.

This clone was counted a few times. Its ends do not fully match the called genes, so a read error is possible. The gene calls are TRBV12-5 and TRBJ2-2; the D gene is possibly TRBD2 (5 bases). The CDR3 covers 15 residues. Germline V gene sequence: CDR1 LGHNT, CDR2 FRNRAP. In DNA, the CDR3 is TGTGCTAGTAGTTTCTCGGAGGTCGTGACCGGGGAGCTGTTTTTT. Residues: CASSFSEVVTGELFF. Drawing the rest from reference TRBV12-5 and TRBJ2-2, the complete variable domain is DARVTQTPRHKVTEMGQEVTMRCQPILGHNTVFWYRQTMMQGLELLAYFRNRAPLDDSGMPKDRFSAEMPDATLATLKIQPSEPRDSAVYFCASSFSEVVTGELFFGEGSRLTVL.

This rearrangement joins TRBV4-1 to TRBJ2-2, with D unclear. Trimming removed 3 bases from V and 5 bases from J, with 16 bases in between. The CDR3 length is 16 residues. The germline V gene encodes CDR1 MGHRA and CDR2 YSYEKL. CDR3 sequence reads: CASSHSRPWDTGELFF. CDR3 DNA sequence: TGCGCCAGCAGCCATAGCAGGCCCTGGGATACCGGGGAGCTGTTTTTT.

This clone was recorded a few times. The chain employs TRBV7-2 and TRBJ2-5; either TRBD1 or TRBD2 may supply D (5 bases each). Between the trimmed V and J ends, which lost 1 base and 1 base, there was a span of 19 bases. Germline V CDR1 and CDR2: SGHTA, FQGNSA. The CDR3 length is 18 residues. The CDR3 spells CASSLERRVAGRQETQYF. The CDR3 DNA reads TGTGCCAGCAGCTTAGAGCGGCGGGTCGCAGGGCGCCAAGAGACCCAGTACTTC.

This chain joins TRBV9 and TRBJ2-5, with D perhaps matching TRBD1 or TRBD2 (5 bases each). Trimming pared 0 bases from V and 0 bases from J, leaving 6 bases between. The V gene's germline CDR1 is SGDLS and CDR2 YYNGEE. The CDR3 sequence is 14 residues long. The CDR3, as DNA: TGTGCCAGCAGCGTAGGGGGGAACCAAGAGACCCAGTACTTC. Its translation: CASSVGGNQETQYF.

This clone has only a few counts. V usage is TRBV29-1 and J usage is TRBJ1-4, with D tentatively TRBD1 (5 bases). Trimming cost V 5 bases and J 4 bases, with 8 bases left between them. The germline gives CDR1 SQVTM, CDR2 ANQGSEA. The CDR3 sequence is 12 residues long. CDR3 DNA: TGCAGCGTTAAGGGGATTAATGAAAAACTGTTTTTT. Protein product: CSVKGINEKLFF. Full variable domain (remainder filled in from reference TRBV29-1 and TRBJ1-4): SAVISQKPSRDICQRGTSLTIQCQVDSQVTMMFWYRQQPGQSLTLIATANQGSEATYESGFVIDKFPISRPNLTFSTLTVSNMSPEDSSIYLCSVKGINEKLFFGSGTQLSVL.

This clone was detected a few times. The chain combines TRBV4-2 with TRBJ2-2; D unclear. V lost 2 bases and J lost 1, with 8 bases in between. CDR1 LGHNA and CDR2 YNFKEQ come from the germline V gene. The CDR3 runs 15 residues. The CDR3 loop is CASSQPVQNTGELFF. In DNA, the CDR3 is TGTGCCAGCAGCCAACCAGTACAGAACACCGGGGAGCTGTTTTTT.

The V gene is TRBV7-7, the J gene TRBJ2-5; TRBD1 matches at 7 bases. From germline, CDR1 is SSHAT and CDR2 FNYEAQ (reference sequence). There are 13 residues in the CDR3. With 5 bases clipped from V and 3 bases from J, the junction kept 3 bases outside the gene matches. CDR3 loop: CASSGDREETQYF. The CDR3 bases are TGTGCCAGCAGCGGGGACAGAGAAGAGACCCAGTACTTC.

The chain combines TRBV20-1 with TRBJ2-1; D perhaps matches TRBD2 (6 bases). The CDR3 sequence is 11 residues long. Germline V CDR1 and CDR2: DFQATT, SNEGSKA (reference sequence). V was trimmed by 4 bases and J by 6 bases, leaving 7 bases between them. This chain's CDR3 is CSAIAVNEQFF. CDR3 nucleotides: TGCAGTGCTATAGCGGTCAATGAGCAGTTCTTC.

The chain is built from TRBV28 and TRBJ2-1; D is ambiguous. The V gene's germline CDR1 is MDHEN and CDR2 SYDVKM. CDR3 length: 16 amino acids. Trimming removed 8 bases at V and 0 bases at J, with 17 bases between. The CDR3 spells CASHQRSPSSYNEQFF. The CDR3 nucleotides read TGTGCCAGCCATCAAAGGAGTCCGAGCTCCTACAATGAGCAGTTCTTC.

The table lists this clone with a count of one. This sequence joins TRBV27 and TRBJ2-3; the D is unclear. Germline CDR1 and CDR2: MNHEY and SMNVEV (reference sequence). The CDR3 sequence is 14 residues long. The V end was cut by 3 bases, the J end by 6 bases, with 13 bases between. The chain's CDR3 is CASSLSTSQDTQYF. The CDR3 bases are TGTGCCAGCAGTTTGTCGACCTCCCAGGATACGCAGTATTTT.

The chain couples TRBV5-6 to TRBJ2-3, with a tentative D call TRBD1 (5 bases). The CDR3 runs 15 residues. Germline assignment: CDR1 SGHDT and CDR2 YYEEEE. V lost 1 base and J 5 bases, leaving 14 bases between the germline ends. Here the CDR3 DNA reads TGTGCCAGCAGCTTGAACGACCAGGGCAAAGATACGCAGTATTTT. Amino acid sequence: CASSLNDQGKDTQYF.

This clone has only a few counts. The V call is TRBV2, the J call TRBJ2-3; D remains ambiguous. The CDR3 loop spans 13 amino acids. Germline-derived CDR1 and CDR2 are SNHLY and FYNNEI. The V end lost 4 bases, the J end lost 0 bases, and 5 bases lay between the germline ends. In DNA, the CDR3 is TGTGCCAGCAGTGTAGAAAGCACAGATACGCAGTATTTT. The encoded protein is CASSVESTDTQYF.

This rearrangement joins TRBV9 to TRBJ1-4; D gene uncertain. The CDR3 spans 14 residues. Trimming took off 2 bases at V and 0 bases at J, with 5 bases between the two ends. CDR1 SGDLS and CDR2 YYNGEE come from the germline V gene. The CDR3 is CASSVGTTNEKLFF. For the CDR3, the DNA is TGTGCCAGCAGCGTCGGAACAACTAATGAAAAACTGTTTTTT. Using reference TRBV9 and TRBJ1-4 for the parts outside the CDR3, the full variable domain is DSGVTQTPKHLITATGQRVTLRCSPRSGDLSVYWYQQSLDQGLQFLIQYYNGEERAKGNILERFSAQQFPDLHSELNLSSLELGDSALYFCASSVGTTNEKLFFGSGTQLSVL.

This clone was seen a handful of times. The chain combines TRBV5-6 with TRBJ2-5, with 7 bases lining up with TRBD2. Germline CDR1 is SGHDT and CDR2 is YYEEEE. The CDR3 spans 15 residues. Trimming took 4 bases from V and 4 from J; bases not matched to a gene: 10. CDR3 DNA sequence: TGTGCCAGCAGCCAGCTTCGGGGGGTAACAGAGACCCAGTACTTC. Encoded protein: CASSQLRGVTETQYF.

This clone was detected once. The chain links TRBV7-2 to TRBJ2-2, with a weak D call TRBD1 (5 bases). The CDR3 contains 15 residues. CDR1 is SGHTA and CDR2 is FQGNSA in the germline V gene. Between the trimmed V and J ends, which lost 0 bases and 7 bases, there was a span of 12 bases. CDR3 amino acids: CASSLAAGPNGELFF. The CDR3 DNA reads as TGTGCCAGCAGCTTAGCGGCAGGGCCCAACGGGGAGCTGTTTTTT.

The chain recombines TRBV7-3 with TRBJ2-5; D gene unclear. CDR3 size: 13 residues. V shed 0 bases and J shed 3 bases, with 5 bases lying between them. Germline-derived CDR1 and CDR2 are SGHTA and FQGTGA. The CDR3: CASSLTNKETQYF. The CDR3 nucleotides read TGTGCCAGCAGCTTAACAAATAAAGAGACCCAGTACTTC.

The V call is TRBV7-2, the J call TRBJ2-3; no clear D. V lost 5 bases and J 4 bases, leaving 7 bases between the germline ends. The CDR3 has 12 amino acids. Germline CDR1 is SGHTA and CDR2 is FQGNSA. In DNA, the CDR3 is TGTGCCAGCAGCCCTAATCCAGATACGCAGTATTTT. Translated, it gives CASSPNPDTQYF.

This clone was recorded a few times. V is TRBV10-3 and J is TRBJ2-1; D might be TRBD2 (5 bases). This CDR3 has 14 amino acids. CDR1 is ENHRY, CDR2 SYGVKD, per germline. The ends were cut back, 0 bases at V and 6 bases at J, with 9 bases in the middle. In DNA form, the CDR3 reads TGTGCCATCAGTGAGTCGCCCGGGGTCAATGAGCAGTTCTTC. Translation gives CAISESPGVNEQFF.

This clone showed up just a few times. The V and J genes are TRBV7-9 and TRBJ1-2, with 7 positions matching TRBD1. Trimming removed 3 bases from V and 4 bases from J; junction bases left unmatched: 5. Germline CDR1 SEHNR, CDR2 FQNEAQ (reference sequence). This CDR3 spans 14 amino acids. CDR3 residues: CASSFDRATYGYTF. CDR3 DNA: TGTGCCAGCAGCTTCGACAGGGCGACCTATGGCTACACCTTC. Drawing the rest from reference TRBV7-9 and TRBJ1-2, the complete variable domain is DTGVSQNPRHKITKRGQNVTFRCDPISEHNRLYWYRQTLGQGPEFLTYFQNEAQLEKSRLLSDRFSAERPKGSFSTLEIQRTEQGDSAMYLCASSFDRATYGYTFGSGTRLTVV.

The table lists this clone with a few counts. The chain carries TRBV5-1 and TRBJ2-3, with 9 bases identical to TRBD1. Germline V gene sequence: CDR1 SGHRS, CDR2 YFSETQ. The CDR3 is made up of 16 amino acids. The V gene end was trimmed by 4 bases and the J gene end by 1 base; junction bases not matched to a gene: 7. CDR3 sequence reads: CASSPTGGIGTDTQYF. CDR3 in DNA: TGCGCCAGCAGCCCTACAGGGGGCATCGGCACAGATACGCAGTATTTT.

This clone came up a few times. The gene calls are TRBV29-1 and TRBJ1-4; D gene ambiguous. V was trimmed by 4 bases and J by 6 bases, leaving 9 bases between them. This CDR3 has 12 amino acids. Germline V gives CDR1 SQVTM, CDR2 ANQGSEA. CDR3 bases: TGCAGCGTTGCCGCCGGGGATGAAAAACTGTTTTTT. Its translation: CSVAAGDEKLFF.

This rearrangement joins TRBV7-3 to TRBJ2-1, with D unresolved. The CDR3 has 11 amino acids. The V end was cut by 6 bases, the J end by 7 bases, with 7 bases between. The germline V gene encodes CDR1 SGHTA and CDR2 FQGTGA. Here the CDR3 reads CASSTTNEQFF. DNA of the CDR3: TGTGCCAGCAGTACGACGAATGAGCAGTTCTTC.